Described below is a single T cell receptor (beta chain) sequence and its context. Its antigen is not identified. A CD45RO-CCR7+CD27+CD95- phenotype identified naive CD8+ T cells. Through 5' RACE with UMI labels, the TRB cDNA libraries were prepared. Each CDR3 protein gets one entry in TCRdb, which reprocessed the 5' RACE reads and gives no DNA. The table lists 150,000 to 180,000 distinct CDR3 sequences, with nearly 0.5% in the top ten. These data come from a study of CXCR3-negative and CXCR3-positive naive CD8 T cells. General study findings and limits: The study found that naive CXCR3-negative and CXCR3-positive cells shared TRBV-TRBJ usage, while memory cells differed. Naive subsets displayed similar surface CD5, and TCR strength was inferred from TRB CDR3 properties. Naive CXCR3-positive cells had TRB CDR3s more hydrophobic than those of CXCR3-negative naive cells. Memory CD8+ cells showed much lower diversity, while both naive subsets were comparably high.

The CDR3 extends over 16 amino acids. The germline V gene has CDR1 SQVTM and CDR2 ANQGSEA. The sequenced material came from naive CXCR3+ CD8+ T cells from blood. This sample's subset: CD45RO-CCR7+CD27+CD95- naive CD8+ T cells expressing CXCR3 (TNR3+). The chain recombines TRBV29-1 with TRBJ2-3; the D gene TCRdb calls, TRBD2, cannot be checked with no DNA. This clonotype originated in a human donor in good health. Some clones in this sample may be carry-over from other donors' samples. CDR3 amino acids: CSVVLTSGGSTDTQYF.